One and the same sample provided the 6 T cell receptor beta chains below, sequenced in a study of Ad26.COV2.S vaccination and SARS-CoV-2 variants. Documented treatment: some 19 received Ad26.COV2.S at low or high dose, single or two shots; about 5 received placebo; per-sample allocation not given. Following the first vaccine or placebo injection, samples were taken on day 63. Assay used: immunoSEQ multiplex PCR; TCRdb lists only in-frame clones, some missing. The repertoire includes fewer than 600,000 clones, 80% to 90% of them detected once, and more than 1.5% sits in the top ten. The sample was peripheral blood, taken in a trial of Ad26.COV2.S vaccine versus placebo. The receptor set was obtained from a person aged 18-65 years who received the Ad26.COV2.S COVID-19 vaccine or a placebo.

The chain combines TRBV9 with TRBJ1-2; tentative D call: TRBD1 (6 bases). V was cut by 3 bases and J by 0 bases, with 15 bases left in between. This CDR3 region has 16 residues. Germline-derived CDR1 and CDR2 are SGDLS and YYNGEE. The DNA for the CDR3 is TGTGCCAGCAGCGGTGCGGGAACAGGGTCTAACTATGGCTACACCTTC. Translated: CASSGAGTGSNYGYTF.

The chain recombines TRBV7-8 with TRBJ2-1, with TRBD2 matching over 9 bases. The germline V gene encodes CDR1 SGHVS and CDR2 FQNEAQ. This CDR3 has 17 amino acids. The junction had 11 bases not matched to a gene; V was cut back by 5 bases and J by 3 bases. CDR3 sequence (DNA): TGTGCCAGCAGCCCTCGTTCTAGCGGGGTTCTCTACAATGAGCAGTTCTTC. It is translated as CASSPRSSGVLYNEQFF. Combining the CDR3 with reference TRBV7-8 and TRBJ2-1 gives the whole variable domain GAGVSQSPRYKVAKRGQDVALRCDPISGHVSLFWYQQALGQGPEFLTYFQNEAQLDKSGLPSDRFFAERPEGSVSTLKIQRTQQEDSAVYLCASSPRSSGVLYNEQFFGPGTRLTVL.

V and J are TRBV2 and TRBJ2-1; 9 bases are a match to TRBD2. The CDR3 extends over 15 amino acids. Germline V gene lookup returns CDR1 SNHLY and CDR2 FYNNEI. V was clipped by 4 bases and J by 10 bases; unmatched bases: 11. CDR3 in amino acids: CASSVVAGGDWEQFF. As DNA, the CDR3 is TGTGCCAGCAGTGTAGTCGCGGGAGGGGACTGGGAGCAGTTCTTC.

The chain recombines TRBV27 with TRBJ1-1; D not resolved. Germline values: CDR1 MNHEY, CDR2 SMNVEV (reference sequence). Trimming took 5 bases from V and 2 from J, leaving 9 bases between them. The CDR3 is 13 amino acids. Here the CDR3 DNA reads TGTGCCAGCAGTCTAAGAACTAACACTGAAGCTTTCTTT. This codes for CASSLRTNTEAFF.

This sequence joins TRBV12-3 or TRBV12-4 and TRBJ1-1; D uncertain. The ends were cut back, 3 bases at V and 0 bases at J, with 5 bases in the middle. CDR3 length: 13 amino acids. CDR3 loop: CASSFEVNTEAFF. CDR3 in DNA: TGTGCCAGCAGTTTTGAGGTGAACACTGAAGCTTTCTTT.

The V and J genes are TRBV15 and TRBJ2-7; 8 nucleotides align to TRBD1. Germline-derived CDR1 and CDR2 are LNHNV and YYDKDF (reference sequence). Trimming removed 0 bases from V and 5 bases from J; junction bases left unmatched: 3. The CDR3 spans 14 residues. In DNA, the CDR3 is TGTGCCACCAGCAGAGAGCAGGGGGCCCACGAGCAGTACTTC. Translated, it gives CATSREQGAHEQYF.